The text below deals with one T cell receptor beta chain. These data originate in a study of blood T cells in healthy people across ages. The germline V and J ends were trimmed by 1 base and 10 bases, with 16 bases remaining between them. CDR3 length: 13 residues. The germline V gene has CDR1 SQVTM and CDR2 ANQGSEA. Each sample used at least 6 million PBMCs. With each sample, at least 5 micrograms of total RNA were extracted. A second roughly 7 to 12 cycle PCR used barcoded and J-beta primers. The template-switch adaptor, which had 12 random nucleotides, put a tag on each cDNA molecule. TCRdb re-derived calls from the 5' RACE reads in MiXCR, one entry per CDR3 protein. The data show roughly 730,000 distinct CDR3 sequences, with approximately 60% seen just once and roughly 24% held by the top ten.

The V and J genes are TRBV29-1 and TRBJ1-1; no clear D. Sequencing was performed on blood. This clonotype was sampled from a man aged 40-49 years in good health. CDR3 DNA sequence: TGCAGCGTTGAAGGATTGCAGGACCTGGGAGCTTTCTTT. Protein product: CSVEGLQDLGAFF.